Each of the 24 T cell receptor beta chains below was sequenced from the same sample in a study of blood T cell repertoires in COVID-19. This table comes from immunoSEQ multiplex PCR, and its TCRdb copy is limited to in-frame clones, with some not included. This table has about 270,000 clones, around nine tenths appearing once. Sequenced material: peripheral blood. The receptors come from a man aged 35-49 years with active or convalescent COVID-19.

This chain connects TRBV5-1 to TRBJ2-7; D might be TRBD1 (6 bases). Trimming removed 4 bases from V and 3 bases from J, with 14 bases in between. Looked up from germline, CDR1 is SGHRS and CDR2 is YFSETQ. The CDR3 has 14 amino acids. This CDR3 is CASSTPGAYYEQYF. DNA for the CDR3: TGCGCCAGCAGCACCCCAGGGGCCTACTACGAGCAGTACTTC.

This clone has just a few counts. The chain links TRBV15 to TRBJ2-7; 7 nucleotides line up with TRBD1. The CDR3 is made up of 13 amino acids. V lost 5 bases to trimming and J lost 4 bases; unmatched junction nucleotides: 5. Looked up from germline, CDR1 is LNHNV and CDR2 is YYDKDF (reference sequence). This CDR3 is CATSQRGLYEQYF. The DNA for the CDR3 is TGTGCCACCAGCCAAAGGGGGCTATACGAGCAGTACTTC.

This chain joins TRBV19 and TRBJ1-1; 9 bases agree with TRBD1. V shed 3 bases, J shed 0 bases, and the junction held 2 bases outside the gene matches. The germline V gene has CDR1 LNHDA and CDR2 SQIVND (reference sequence). The CDR3 contains 15 residues. The CDR3 DNA is TGTGCCAGTAGTATCCGGGACAGGGTGAACACTGAAGCTTTCTTT. Protein product: CASSIRDRVNTEAFF.

The count of this clone is one. The rearrangement joins TRBV7-2 to TRBJ1-2; 9 bases fit TRBD1. The V and J ends lost 1 base and 7 bases, in that order; junction bases with no gene match: 10. The CDR3 length is 16 residues. Germline CDR1 SGHTA, CDR2 FQGNSA. For the CDR3, the DNA is TGTGCCAGCAGCTTAGGTGGACAGGGGACGGCGGGTGGCTACACCTTC. This gives the protein CASSLGGQGTAGGYTF. The full variable domain, with the rest looked up from reference TRBV7-2 and TRBJ1-2, is GAGVSQSPSNKVTEKGKDVELRCDPISGHTALYWYRQSLGQGLEFLIYFQGNSAPDKSGLPSDRFSAERTGGSVSTLTIQRTQQEDSAVYLCASSLGGQGTAGGYTFGSGTRLTVV.

This clone appeared a single time. The V and J genes are TRBV5-1 and TRBJ1-2; D is unclear. Germline values: CDR1 SGHRS, CDR2 YFSETQ. The CDR3 runs 16 residues. Trimming removed 3 bases from V and 1 base from J, with 16 bases in between. The CDR3 region is CASSSPGGIVNYGYTF. The CDR3 DNA is TGCGCCAGCAGCTCCCCCGGAGGAATAGTTAACTATGGCTACACCTTC. Full variable domain (outside the CDR3, taken from reference TRBV5-1 and TRBJ1-2): KAGVTQTPRYLIKTRGQQVTLSCSPISGHRSVSWYQQTPGQGLQFLFEYFSETQRNKGNFPGRFSGRQFSNSRSEMNVSTLELGDSALYLCASSSPGGIVNYGYTFGSGTRLTVV.

This sequence joins TRBV6-6 and TRBJ2-1, with TRBD2 matching 14 bases. Germline V CDR1 and CDR2: MNHNY, SVGAGI (reference sequence). The CDR3 has 18 residues. V shed 5 bases, J shed 8 bases, and the junction held 14 bases outside the gene matches. CDR3 nucleotide sequence: TGTGCCAGCAGTCGACCTCCGACTAGCGGGGGGGCTAACTATGAGCAGTTCTTC. Amino acid sequence: CASSRPPTSGGANYEQFF.

The V gene is TRBV5-6, the J gene TRBJ1-2, with D tentatively TRBD1 (5 bases). CDR1 is SGHDT and CDR2 is YYEEEE in the germline V gene. This CDR3 is 11 amino acids long. V lost 0 bases, J lost 8 bases, and 5 bases lay in between. CDR3 loop: CASSLGTGYTF. DNA of the CDR3: TGTGCCAGCAGCTTGGGGACAGGCTACACCTTC.

This rearrangement joins TRBV19 to TRBJ1-1, with TRBD1 matching over 11 bases. V shed 10 bases and J 3 bases; nucleotides not matched to a gene: 13. The germline gives CDR1 LNHDA, CDR2 SQIVND (reference sequence). The CDR3 is made up of 16 amino acids. The CDR3 protein is CATIQIPGQGDTEAFF. Here the CDR3 DNA reads TGTGCCACCATTCAGATTCCGGGACAGGGGGACACTGAAGCTTTCTTT.

V usage is TRBV5-1 and J usage is TRBJ1-4, with no clear D. This CDR3 is 16 amino acids long. Looked up from germline, CDR1 is SGHRS and CDR2 is YFSETQ. V was shortened by 4 bases and J by 2 bases, with 15 bases between the two germline ends. The CDR3 DNA follows: TGCGCCAGCAGCGAGGGTCTCCTGGGGACTAATGAAAAACTGTTTTTT. Encoded protein: CASSEGLLGTNEKLFF.

V is TRBV11-3 and J is TRBJ2-5, with TRBD2 matching over 7 bases. The CDR3 loop spans 17 amino acids. Germline CDR1 reads SGHNT; CDR2 reads YENEEA. V lost 1 base to trimming and J lost 5 bases; unmatched junction nucleotides: 13. The CDR3 spells CASSLGLGGGDWETQYF. The DNA for the CDR3 is TGTGCCAGCAGCTTAGGATTAGGCGGGGGAGACTGGGAGACCCAGTACTTC.

This CDR3 reads CASRPPGGTEQYF. In nucleotides, the CDR3 is TGTGCCAGCAGGCCCCCCGGGGGGACCGAGCAGTACTTC. The genes are TRBV7-9 and TRBJ2-7, with TRBD2 matching over 7 bases. The CDR3 totals 13 residues. CDR1 SEHNR and CDR2 FQNEAQ come from the germline V gene (reference sequence). V dropped 6 bases and J dropped 6; count of bases not matched to a gene: 8.

The rearrangement joins TRBV20-1 to TRBJ2-3; D gene unclear. The length of the CDR3 is 14 residues. CDR1 is DFQATT and CDR2 is SNEGSKA in the germline V gene (reference sequence). The ends were cut back, 3 bases at V and 0 bases at J, with 10 bases in the middle. The CDR3 loop reads CSASPGRSTDTQYF. The CDR3 region has the DNA TGCAGTGCTAGTCCGGGTCGAAGCACAGATACGCAGTATTTT.

The chain combines TRBV27 with TRBJ2-1; D unclear. Germline CDR1 MNHEY, CDR2 SMNVEV (reference sequence). This CDR3 has 13 residues. Trimming took 7 bases from V and 6 from J, leaving 13 bases between them. Here the CDR3 DNA reads TGTGCCAGCACCTCCGTCCGGGTCAATGAGCAGTTCTTC. Its protein product is CASTSVRVNEQFF.

This chain joins TRBV29-1 and TRBJ1-1, with no clear D. In germline, CDR1 is SQVTM, CDR2 ANQGSEA. V gave up 7 bases and J gave up 1 base, with 13 bases separating them. This CDR3 comprises 13 residues. The CDR3 DNA is TGCAGCGGGGCAGGCTTTCAGAACACTGAAGCTTTCTTT. Protein: CSGAGFQNTEAFF.

The genes are TRBV29-1 and TRBJ2-3; the match to TRBD2 covers 14 bases. This CDR3 has 21 amino acids. Germline loops: CDR1 SQVTM, CDR2 ANQGSEA. Trimming cost V 7 bases and J 2 bases; bases outside gene matches: 23. In DNA form, the CDR3 reads TGCAGCGGAGACCCCGTGATCACCGGGACTAGCGGGAGAGATTACACAGATACGCAGTATTTT. Translation: CSGDPVITGTSGRDYTDTQYF.

The J gene is TRBJ2-1, the V gene TRBV4-1, with D possibly TRBD2 on 5 matching bases. This CDR3 comprises 14 residues. The V end lost 5 bases, the J end lost 3 bases, and 11 bases lay between the germline ends. Looked up from germline, CDR1 is MGHRA and CDR2 is YSYEKL. The CDR3 here is CASSSSGSYNEQFF. CDR3 nucleotide sequence: TGCGCCAGCAGCTCAAGCGGCAGCTACAATGAGCAGTTCTTC.

The chain uses TRBV6-5 and TRBJ1-1; tentatively, D is TRBD1 (6 bases). CDR1 is MNHEY and CDR2 is SVGAGI in the germline V gene. This CDR3 contains 14 residues. V lost 2 bases, J lost 5 bases, and 12 bases lay in between. This CDR3 is CASSYSPGVTEAFF. CDR3 nucleotides: TGTGCCAGCAGTTACAGCCCAGGGGTTACTGAAGCTTTCTTT.

The chain combines TRBV7-6 with TRBJ2-1, with D unclear. The CDR3 is 14 amino acids. Germline V gene lookup returns CDR1 SGHVS and CDR2 FNYEAQ. V lost 4 bases to trimming and J lost 2 bases, with 9 bases between them. CDR3 residues: CASSYGSTYNEQFF. The CDR3 nucleotides read TGTGCCAGCAGCTATGGCAGTACCTACAATGAGCAGTTCTTC.

This rearrangement joins TRBV9 to TRBJ1-3; no reliable D call. This CDR3 spans 20 amino acids. The germline V gene has CDR1 SGDLS and CDR2 YYNGEE. Trimming pared 4 bases from V and 2 bases from J, leaving 28 bases between. The CDR3 DNA reads TGTGCCAGCAGCCCCCCCAGTCTAGACGCAAGCCGGCGGACTGGAAACACCATATATTTT. This encodes CASSPPSLDASRRTGNTIYF.

V and J are TRBV2 and TRBJ2-3, with 7 bases fitting TRBD1. In germline, CDR1 is SNHLY, CDR2 FYNNEI. J lost 8 bases, V lost 9 bases, and 14 bases had no gene match. This CDR3 comprises 14 residues. CDR3 DNA sequence: TGTGCCAGGGGGACAGAATTATCCTTAGCTACGCAGTATTTT. Amino acid sequence: CARGTELSLATQYF.

This clone has just one count. The DNA for the CDR3 is TGCAGCGTCCAAGCCCTCAGTTGGGAGGGCATGAACACTGAAGCTTTCTTT. This sequence encodes CSVQALSWEGMNTEAFF. This chain joins TRBV29-1 and TRBJ1-1; D is unclear. The CDR3 contains 17 residues. Deletions cut 6 bases from V and 0 bases from J, with 23 bases between. The germline gives CDR1 SQVTM, CDR2 ANQGSEA.

The V gene is TRBV24-1, the J gene TRBJ1-5; TRBD1 aligns across 7 bases. Germline CDR1 KGHDR, CDR2 SFDVKD. V shed 5 bases, J shed 5 bases, and the junction held 11 bases outside the gene matches. The CDR3 is 16 residues long. The CDR3 sequence: CATSGGDSDYYQPQHF. The CDR3, as DNA: TGTGCCACCAGTGGAGGGGACAGCGATTATTATCAGCCCCAGCATTTT.

This chain joins TRBV4-1 and TRBJ2-5, with 14 bases fitting TRBD2. Germline CDR1 reads MGHRA; CDR2 reads YSYEKL. The ends lost 0 bases at V and 5 bases at J; junction bases unmatched: 8. This CDR3 is built from 18 residues. The CDR3 DNA sequence: TGCGCCAGCAGCCAAGATCGGGGACTAGCGGGAGTGGGGGAGACCCAGTACTTC. It codes for CASSQDRGLAGVGETQYF.

V is TRBV29-1 and J is TRBJ2-7; 10 positions agree with TRBD1. CDR3 length: 15 residues. Germline loops: CDR1 SQVTM, CDR2 ANQGSEA. V was clipped by 6 bases and J by 3 bases; unmatched bases: 11. This CDR3 is CSVEKPGQGIYEQYF. CDR3 bases: TGCAGCGTCGAAAAACCGGGACAGGGGATCTACGAGCAGTACTTC.